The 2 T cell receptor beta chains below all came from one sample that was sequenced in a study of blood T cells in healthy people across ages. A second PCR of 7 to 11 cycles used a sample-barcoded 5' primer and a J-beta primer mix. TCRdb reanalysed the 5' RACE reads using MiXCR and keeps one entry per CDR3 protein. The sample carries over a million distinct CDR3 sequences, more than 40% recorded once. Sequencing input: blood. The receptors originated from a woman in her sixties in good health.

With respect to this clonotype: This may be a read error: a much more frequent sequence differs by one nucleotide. The CDR3 spells CASSPGTTTYEQYF. As DNA, the CDR3 is TGTGCCAGCAGCCCCGGGACTACCACCTACGAGCAGTACTTC. The chain is built from TRBV14 and TRBJ2-5; 7 bases are shared with TRBD2. The end of the DNA fits TRBJ2-7 better, so the J call may be wrong. The CDR3 has 14 amino acids. Germline assignment: CDR1 SGHDN and CDR2 FVKESK.

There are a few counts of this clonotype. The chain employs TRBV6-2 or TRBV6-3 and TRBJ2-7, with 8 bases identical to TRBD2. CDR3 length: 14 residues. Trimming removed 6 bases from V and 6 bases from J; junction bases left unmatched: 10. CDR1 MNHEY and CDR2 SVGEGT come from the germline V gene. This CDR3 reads CASSTSGAPSEQYF. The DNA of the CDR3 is TGTGCCAGCAGCACTAGCGGAGCCCCTTCCGAGCAGTACTTC.